The clone carrying this T cell receptor beta chain was seen repeatedly, ten times or more. The antigen is unknown. TCR beta CDR3 regions were amplified from RNA transcripts. HTBI primers were the set used in a first-round RT-PCR of the TCR CDR3. TCRdb recomputed calls from the multiplex PCR reads with MiXCR, one row per CDR3 protein. Here the sample spans more than 650,000 distinct CDR3 sequences, around 15% being singletons. Germline-derived CDR1 and CDR2 are SGHTA and FQGTGA. There are 15 residues in the CDR3. V dropped 5 bases and J dropped 2; count of bases not matched to a gene: 7. This sample was included in a study of T cells in Graves' hyperthyroidism and ophthalmopathy. Study at large: Peripheral blood draws took place at initial diagnosis, ahead of any treatment.

General study points: The model made its ophthalmopathy prediction, and onset followed a median roughly six months later. Most expanded thyroid clonotypes above 0.001 recurred in blood. Ophthalmopathy could be told apart from stable hyperthyroidism with a 13 V-J model.

The sample taken for sequencing was blood. This receptor was taken from a young woman with Graves' hyperthyroidism. This chain connects TRBV7-3 to TRBJ2-3; the match to TRBD2 covers 7 bases. CDR3 in amino acids: CASSRTGRSTDTQYF. CDR3 coding DNA: TGTGCCAGCAGCCGCACCGGGAGGTCCACAGATACGCAGTATTTT.